This entry features one T cell receptor (beta chain) sequence. Its antigen is not identified. The sample belongs to a study of cytomegalovirus exposure and HLA in healthy donors. For the study at large: Roughly 80 million unique TCRs from HLA-typed donors made up an early data release. Study results and caveats: Apart from CMV serostatus, no immune exposure information was available.

Healthy bone marrow donors supplied every sample. The study ran its PCR with 60 Vbeta and 13 Jbeta primers. Profiled with immunoSEQ multiplex PCR; TCRdb holds only in-frame clones, not every one. This table holds tens of thousands of clones, about 81% found once. V was pared by 1 base and J by 6 bases, with 8 bases between. CDR1 is SQVTM and CDR2 is ANQGSEA in the germline V gene. The CDR3 extends over 12 amino acids. Source material: PBMCs. V usage is TRBV29-1 and J usage is TRBJ2-3; no clear D. The source of this sequence is a woman in her thirties or forties in good health and CMV-seropositive. Here the CDR3 reads CSVEVQADTQYF. The CDR3 DNA sequence: TGCAGCGTTGAAGTTCAGGCCGATACGCAGTATTTT.